Below are 15 T cell receptor beta chains sequenced from a single sample in a study of cytomegalovirus exposure and HLA in healthy donors. Use of 60 Vbeta and 13 Jbeta primers characterized the PCR. Method: immunoSEQ multiplex PCR; TCRdb's copy keeps in-frame clones and lacks some. The profile shows 100,000 to 150,000 clones, about 74% of them singletons. Sequencing used PBMCs. Receptor source: a man aged 30 to 39 in good health and CMV-seronegative.

The V and J genes are TRBV7-3 and TRBJ2-3; 9 bases line up with TRBD1. This CDR3 contains 17 residues. In germline, CDR1 is SGHTA, CDR2 FQGTGA. The junction had 9 bases not matched to a gene; V was cut back by 5 bases and J by 0 bases. CDR3 bases: TGTGCCAGCAGCATACTCGGACAGGGGTCGAGCACAGATACGCAGTATTTT. It yields the protein CASSILGQGSSTDTQYF. Based on the CDR3 plus reference TRBV7-3 and TRBJ2-3, the full variable domain is GAGVSQTPSNKVTEKGKYVELRCDPISGHTALYWYRQSLGQGPEFLIYFQGTGAADDSGLPNDRFFAVRPEGSVSTLKIQRTERGDSAVYLCASSILGQGSSTDTQYFGPGTRLTVL.

The CDR3 region has the DNA TGTGCCAGCAGTTCCCGGGACAGGATTGAAGCTTTCTTT. As protein: CASSSRDRIEAFF. The rearrangement links TRBV7-8 to TRBJ1-1; TRBD1 matches at 8 bases. This CDR3 region has 13 residues. After removal of 6 bases from V and 7 bases from J, the junction contained 7 bases not matched to a gene. CDR1 SGHVS and CDR2 FQNEAQ come from the germline V gene. The full variable domain, rest sourced from reference TRBV7-8 and TRBJ1-1, is GAGVSQSPRYKVAKRGQDVALRCDPISGHVSLFWYQQALGQGPEFLTYFQNEAQLDKSGLPSDRFFAERPEGSVSTLKIQRTQQEDSAVYLCASSSRDRIEAFFGQGTRLTVV.

The rearrangement links TRBV7-2 to TRBJ2-3; possible D gene TRBD2, 5 bases. The length of the CDR3 is 13 residues. The germline V gene encodes CDR1 SGHTA and CDR2 FQGNSA. With 6 bases removed from V and 5 bases from J, the gap between germline ends came to 12 bases. CDR3 nucleotide sequence: TGTGCCAGCAGTCGAGGGTTCGGAGATACGCAGTATTTT. Translation gives CASSRGFGDTQYF.

This sequence joins TRBV5-1 and TRBJ1-1; 8 positions match TRBD1. The CDR3 has 16 amino acids. The V and J ends lost 0 bases and 4 bases, in that order; junction bases with no gene match: 8. Germline V CDR1 and CDR2: SGHRS, YFSETQ. The CDR3 region has the DNA TGCGCCAGCAGCTTGGATTTAGGTACAGGGGGCACTGAAGCTTTCTTT. Its translation: CASSLDLGTGGTEAFF.

This clone was recorded once. The rearrangement links TRBV19 to TRBJ1-4; no definite D call. The germline V and J ends were trimmed by 9 bases and 6 bases, with 17 bases remaining between them. The germline CDR1 and CDR2 sequences are LNHDA and SQIVND (reference sequence). The CDR3 length is 14 residues. CDR3 nucleotides: TGTGCCAGCGCCCCCGGGATCGGAGATGAAAAACTGTTTTTT. This gives the protein CASAPGIGDEKLFF.

The rearrangement joins TRBV5-1 to TRBJ2-3, with 10 bases identical to TRBD2. The length of the CDR3 is 16 residues. J gave up 2 bases and V 3 bases, and 6 bases lay outside the gene matches. Germline V gene lookup returns CDR1 SGHRS and CDR2 YFSETQ. CDR3 nucleotides: TGCGCCAGCAGCTACGCTAGCGGGAGTTCCACAGATACGCAGTATTTT. Translation: CASSYASGSSTDTQYF.

The chain links TRBV9 to TRBJ2-7; TRBD2 matches 10 bases. The V gene's germline CDR1 is SGDLS and CDR2 YYNGEE. Trimming at V came to 7 bases and at J to 0 bases, leaving 7 bases not matched to a gene. There are 15 residues in the CDR3. In DNA form, the CDR3 reads TGTGCCAGCTCAAAGCGGGGGGGGATCTCCTACGAGCAGTACTTC. Translated, it gives CASSKRGGISYEQYF.

J is TRBJ2-1 and V is TRBV11-2; no definite D call. The length of the CDR3 is 12 residues. CDR1 and CDR2 from the germline V gene are SGHAT and FQNNGV. Trimming left V 1 base short and J 7 bases short, with 5 bases between. In DNA form, the CDR3 reads TGTGCCAGCAGCTTAGCTATAAATGAGCAGTTCTTC. Translated, it gives CASSLAINEQFF.

V usage is TRBV5-1 and J usage is TRBJ1-2; 7 bases fit TRBD1. Germline-derived CDR1 and CDR2 are SGHRS and YFSETQ. The CDR3 sequence is 16 residues long. V shed 0 bases, J shed 8 bases, and the junction held 13 bases outside the gene matches. DNA of the CDR3: TGCGCCAGCAGCTTGGAGACAGGGACCGGGGCCTTAGGCTACACCTTC. Translation gives CASSLETGTGALGYTF.

This clone was seen a single time. The chain has TRBV19 and TRBJ1-3; 7 bases fit TRBD1. J gave up 3 bases and V 5 bases, and 7 bases lay outside the gene matches. Germline assignment: CDR1 LNHDA and CDR2 SQIVND (reference sequence). There are 15 residues in the CDR3. The CDR3 DNA follows: TGTGCCAGTAGTCCAGACAGGGCCATTGGAAACACCATATATTTT. Amino acids: CASSPDRAIGNTIYF.

V is TRBV5-6 and J is TRBJ2-7; 7 bases are a match to TRBD1. CDR1 and CDR2 (germline): SGHDT, YYEEEE. There are 13 residues in the CDR3. J lost 2 bases, V lost 5 bases, and 4 bases had no gene match. In nucleotides, the CDR3 is TGTGCCAGCAGTGGACAGGTTCCCTACGAGCAGTACTTC. The encoded protein is CASSGQVPYEQYF. Variable domain in full (rest from reference TRBV5-6 and TRBJ2-7): DAGVTQSPTHLIKTRGQQVTLRCSPKSGHDTVSWYQQALGQGPQFIFQYYEEEERQRGNFPDRFSGHQFPNYSSELNVNALLLGDSALYLCASSGQVPYEQYFGPGTRLTVT.

The chain uses TRBV28 and TRBJ1-5, with D perhaps TRBD1 (5 bases). V was pared by 5 bases and J by 0 bases, with 14 bases between. The germline gives CDR1 MDHEN, CDR2 SYDVKM. CDR3 length: 16 amino acids. In DNA, the CDR3 is TGTGCCAGCAGTAGTGACAGTACTTATAGCAATCAGCCCCAGCATTTT. Its protein product is CASSSDSTYSNQPQHF.

The chain combines TRBV30 with TRBJ2-7; TRBD2 matches 9 bases. The CDR3 extends over 14 amino acids. Per the germline V gene, CDR1 is GTSNPN and CDR2 is SVGIG (reference sequence). The V segment lost 2 bases and the J segment 4 bases; nucleotides outside the gene matches: 6. The CDR3 DNA sequence: TGTGCCTGGAGTACCCTAGCGGGAAGGTACGAGCAGTACTTC. Translated, it gives CAWSTLAGRYEQYF.

The chain uses TRBV25-1 and TRBJ1-1, with D perhaps matching TRBD1 (6 bases). The V end was cut by 6 bases, the J end by 0 bases, with 8 bases between. The CDR3 contains 13 residues. Germline V CDR1 and CDR2: MGHDK, SYGVNS. CDR3: CASRGTLNTEAFF. The CDR3 nucleotides read TGTGCCAGCAGGGGGACATTGAACACTGAAGCTTTCTTT.

This clone was recorded only once. The chain employs TRBV27 and TRBJ1-1, with D possibly TRBD1 on 5 matching bases. V lost 2 bases and J lost 0, with 10 bases in between. CDR3 length equals 15 residues. From germline, CDR1 is MNHEY and CDR2 SMNVEV (reference sequence). The CDR3 DNA follows: TGTGCCAGCAGTTTAGTGGGGGGAGTGAACACTGAAGCTTTCTTT. Residues: CASSLVGGVNTEAFF.